The T cell receptor beta chain under discussion was sequenced for a study of shared clonotypes between healthy human individuals. About the research overall: Each donor's CD8 memory used one plate, CD8 naive two, each CD4 subset three.

This table comes from immunoSEQ multiplex PCR, and its TCRdb copy is limited to in-frame clones, with some not included. The sample consists of some 2,000,000 clones, approximately 96% of them appearing once. Recent vaccinations or acute infections were absent in the healthy HIV-negative adult donors. General observations from the study: Sampling covered nothing but blood. Tissue TCR repertoires likely differ from those found in blood. For naive CD4 cells, approximately 4.7% of clonotypes were shared across a few donors.

Trimming stripped 2 bases from V and 0 bases from J, with 11 bases between. This CDR3 has 16 residues. This clone was recorded once. Antigen: not known. The material sequenced was naive CD4+ T cells sorted from blood. The subset: CD45RA+ positively selected. The chain links TRBV23-1 to TRBJ1-5; D not certain. TRBV23-1 is an ORF, and what it does is uncertain. This TCR came from a man aged 18 to 29 in good health. The CDR3, as DNA: TGCGCCAGCAGTCAAGTTCAGGTTTATAGCAATCAGCCCCAGCATTTT. Translating it yields CASSQVQVYSNQPQHF.